This TCR beta chain was observed in a study of cytomegalovirus exposure and HLA in healthy donors (dated by TCRdb to about 2017). Concerning the study at large: According to an earlier analysis of 587 of the donors, 150 million to 200 million T cells yielded roughly 100 million unique TCR beta sequences and around 300 Gb of sequence data. An early release that covered more than 550 HLA-typed donors contained around 300 gigabases of sequencing data and approximately 85 million unique TCR sequences. Of the roughly 430 genotyped donors, about 80% fell in the genetic ancestry cluster associated with self-reported Caucasian donors. The study aimed to test whether signatures of past pathogen exposure could be identified by cataloging public T cell receptors. The study profiled the T cell repertoires of 666 subjects by immunosequencing and related them to cytomegalovirus serostatus. Along with the approximately 700-subject first cohort, a separate validation cohort of over a hundred different subjects was used. To predict cytomegalovirus infection status, the study combined high-throughput TCR immunosequencing, statistical association of individual TCRs with disease status, and machine learning. A later analysis re-examined previously published TCR beta repertoires from hundreds of donors and added high-resolution HLA genotyping to investigate patterns of TCR occurrence. The later analysis used no new phenotypic data to find candidate immune exposures, relying instead on TCR beta sequences and their occurrence across donors. To decide whether each TCR beta V gene segment behaved as functional or pseudogenic, an earlier analysis of fewer than 750 of the donors relied on high-throughput TCR beta sequencing. Donor age, sex, ethnicity and CMV serostatus were compiled together with the repertoire data. Genome-wide SNP genotypes for about 55% of the 666 donors were used in a later genetic analysis, which treated that subset as a discovery cohort. All discovery cohort repertoires had been generated on a single sequencing platform. HLA typing covered class I and class II loci at four-digit resolution. Typing coverage differed by locus: A, B, C, DRB1 and DQB1 were typed in roughly 620-630 donors, DQA1 in 500 to 550, DPA1 in over 600, and DPB1 in 400 to 490. About five DR-DQ haplotypes were treated as single units for association and clustering because of strong linkage in the cohort. On average, about 200,000 unique TCR beta nucleotide sequences were sequenced per donor among 398 genotyped donors of the cohort, with about 19% of those sequences being non-productive.

Worth noting for this clone: Its antigen remains unidentified.

The CDR3 runs 15 residues from the cysteine to the phenylalanine. Kept here is only the CDR3 DNA, which spans 45 bases and is read in frame from base 1. CDR1 LNHDA and CDR2 SQIVND were looked up in the germline V gene (reference sequence). After removal of 8 bases from V and 8 bases from J, the junction retains 15 bases not matched to a gene. Library construction relied on the immunoSEQ multiplex PCR assay. The multiplex PCR relied on a mix of 60 forward primers for TCR Vbeta segments and 13 reverse primers for TCR Jbeta segments. A multiplex PCR assay on genomic DNA amplified the CDR3 region of rearranged TCR beta genes. The amplified TCR beta libraries were sequenced on the Illumina HiSeq System as 87-base-pair reads. Per the authors' processing: A later analysis tallied about 77 million unique TCR beta chains across the approximately 670 repertoires, and about 10 million of those chains were shared by two or more donors. Raw reads were error-corrected and collapsed into unique sequences by a nearest-neighbor algorithm in which closely related sequences were merged to remove PCR and sequencing errors. To assign V, D and J gene segments, CDR3 sequences were aligned to IMGT reference sequences. For a sequence to be retained, at least a six-nucleotide match to both a V gene segment and a J gene segment was required. A rearrangement counted as productive if the CDR3 had no stop codons and remained in frame with V and J, and every other rearrangement counted as non-productive. CDR3 was defined by IMGT convention, running from the second conserved V-encoded cysteine to the conserved J-encoded phenylalanine. The earlier analysis of some 600 of the donors excluded sequences that lacked an unambiguous match to a single V gene segment. In an earlier analysis of 450 to 700 of the donors, V segments were called functional above 56.7% productive rearrangements and were called segregating when the between-donor standard deviation exceeded 5%. A statistical classification framework was built for diagnosing cytomegalovirus status from the catalog of TCR beta chain sequences. In a later analysis, TCR nucleotide sequences were compared against IMGT/GENE-DB human TR gene sequences so that V and J genes could be assigned. The TCRdist pipeline was used in a later analysis to assign CDR3 sequences and most-parsimonious VDJ recombination scenarios. In a later analysis, each TCR beta chain was defined by its CDR3 amino acid sequence together with its V-gene family, and reads lacking a unique V-gene family were excluded. As a way to deal with suspected cross-contamination and a sequencing artifact, a later analysis dropped hundreds of nucleotide sequences that were highly shared and had low generation probability. For each public chain, a later analysis derived a clonal expansion index from normalized ranks of inferred template counts within each repertoire. Generation probabilities in a later analysis came from a VDJ recombination model fitted to out-of-frame rearrangements, and those results were checked against IGoR. In a later analysis, TCR-TCR, TCR-HLA and TCR-CMV co-occurrence was scored with hypergeometric tests, and a repertoire-size bias correction was applied to TCR pairs. False discovery rates were estimated in a later analysis by permuting HLA or CMV assignments 20 times. In a later analysis, co-occurring TCRs were grouped using DBSCAN, with TCRdist sequence similarity added in when clustering inside HLA-allele-positive subsets. For co-occurrence clustering, repertoires with fewer than 30,000 or more than 120,000 public chains were excluded, along with about five repertoires with anomalous nucleotide sharing. TCRdb re-hosts the immuneACCESS table, in-frame sequences only. Its copies lack some clones; in the studies checked, an unresolved V gene accounts for under half of them, and the cause for the rest is not known. V and J calls and clone size follow that table, whereas D and trimming were derived from the DNA. This specimen's table enumerates tens of thousands of clones. The ten top clones hold approximately 2% of the sample.

What the work shows at the level of the full study, not this receptor alone: Broadly in line with IMGT annotations, most TCR beta V segments showed up in productive rearrangements about 87% or about 30% of the time in an earlier analysis of 450 to 600 of the donors. The authors suggested that the approach could potentially be generalized to other disease states and immunological phenotypes. According to a later genetic analysis, donors in an Asian-associated ancestry cluster had fewer N-insertions in productive TCRs than the approximately 630-donor mean. The classifier was reported to diagnose cytomegalovirus status with high specificity and sensitivity in both the original cohort and the validation cohort. A cluster of highly shared sequence variants was judged likely to be a technical artifact of the sequencing pipeline. Linkage disequilibrium might explain the correlated functional status among segregating V segments, but an unknown experimental factor could not be excluded. Strong co-occurrence of HLA alleles, especially DR and DQ, made assigning TCR associations to individual alleles difficult. Because the 87-base-pair reads could not distinguish some IMGT-functional V segments, including TRBV6-2 and TRBV6-3, those segments were excluded. A total of 150 or so TCR beta chains were listed by the study as associated with cytomegalovirus. Most CMV-associated TCR beta chains appeared to be HLA-restricted in a later analysis, and the HLA associations seemed to be driven largely by CMV exposure. This cohort had only TCR beta chains sequenced, and the lack of alpha or paired-chain data limited which features could be detected. Because counts were too low, some 16 rarely observed V segments, including chromosome 9 orphons, were excluded from the earlier analysis of fewer than 650 of the donors. A further reported finding was that TCR beta sequences accurately predicted the HLA-A and HLA-B alleles for most subjects in the first cohort. Because HLA typing was unavailable for some donors at each locus, only the typed subset was used in association tests. A later analysis associated 17,000 or so TCR beta sequences with specific HLA alleles at a false discovery rate of 0.05. Most TCR sequences were seen in very few donors, while some public TCRs were found in many individuals. According to a later analysis, parvovirus B19, influenza, CMV and Epstein-Barr virus appeared linked to several top co-occurrence clusters. In a later analysis, TCR association rates were found to vary across HLA loci, with the most associated TCRs seen for DRB1 alleles and the fewest for HLA-C alleles. An association between a missense DCLRE1C variant and V-gene and J-gene trimming of TCR beta chains was found in a later genetic analysis and replicated in an independent cohort. In vitro tests confirmed that a few of the cytomegalovirus-associated TCR beta chains recognize cytomegalovirus antigens. For the cohort, immune exposure information was limited to CMV serostatus. Roughly uniform sequencing depth across donors was assumed in presence/absence analyses, although this assumption may not hold. In a later analysis, HLA-associated TCR beta chains were found to be more clonally expanded and to have lower generation probabilities than equally common non-associated chains.

The cohort comprised some 680 healthy bone marrow donors. Cohort members were all nominally healthy when sampled, although unrecorded immune exposures were likely present. The donor tested CMV seropositive and was one of the 289 seropositive cohort members. A peripheral blood sample was collected from each donor, and TCR beta sequencing was performed on peripheral blood mononuclear cells. Genomic DNA was extracted from the blood cell samples with the Qiagen DNeasy Blood Extraction Kit. This clonotype was obtained from a woman aged 40-49 years in good health and CMV-seropositive. Sequenced material: PBMCs. This sequence uses TRBV19 and TRBJ2-1; 7 bases in between match TRBD2. The DNA sequence is given as TGTGCCAGTGAAGCTAGCGGTCAGTCGGCGGATGAGCAGTTCTTC. It encodes CASEASGQSADEQFF.